Listed below are T cell receptor beta chains from one sample, sequenced in a study of cytomegalovirus exposure and HLA in healthy donors. Here immunoSEQ multiplex PCR was the method, and the copy in TCRdb shows in-frame clones only, minus some. The sample lists around 200,000 clones; over 60% were seen once. The material sequenced was PBMCs. The receptors shown here come from a woman aged 50 to 65 in good health and CMV-seronegative. Each CDR3 is given with its conserved first and last residue. The D gene is left open where the match is weak.

D gene | V gene | CDR3 protein
NA | TRBV6-1 | CASSFDRFGFYEQYF
NA | TRBV11-2 | CASSLAPGSNQPQHF
NA | TRBV6-5 | CASSYEGRDRSPLHF
NA | TRBV11-3 | CASSLGGSTIDEQFF
TRBD1 | TRBV5-1 | CASSLVVTGGIETQYF
NA | TRBV21-1 | CASTPPEAQYF
NA | TRBV18 | CASSPGGAEAFF
TRBD1 | TRBV5-1 | CASSQGQLYGTQYF
NA | TRBV6-5 | CASSYLSGRMTYEQYF
NA | TRBV27 | CAKAEKVGLGDYEQYF
TRBD1 | TRBV29-1 | CSVEGTGREQYF
NA | TRBV9 | CASRNGVSGANVLTF
TRBD1 | TRBV19 | CASSQGAFNTGELFF
TRBD2 | TRBV19 | CASTLTSGRFGTGELFF
NA | TRBV28 | CASSLSLPNAGELFF
NA | TRBV5-1 | CASSLSTGVDYGYTF
NA | TRBV6-5 | CASRGTRSNSPLHF
TRBD2 | TRBV12-5 | CASGRVGTSGRVNEQFF
NA | TRBV7-9 | CASSSSGTGELFF
NA | TRBV18 | CASSRDTTDTQYF
TRBD1 | TRBV30 | CAWSEGAYEQYF
TRBD1 | TRBV2 | CASRGQGVDNEQFF
TRBD2 | TRBV28 | CASSPSRLAGNEQFF
TRBD1 | TRBV2 | CASNRDRAGETQYF
TRBD2 | TRBV4-3 | CASRAGLAGVYEQYF
TRBD1 | TRBV25-1 | CASSEYRRDRGRETQYF
NA | TRBV4-3 | CASSQEWRISYNEQFF
TRBD1 | TRBV7-7 | CASSQQGNEQFF
TRBD2 | TRBV2 | CASRGASGGTTNTGELFF
TRBD1 | TRBV19 | CASSLTGIGEKLFF
NA | TRBV6-5 | CASSYGPTGEIEAFF
TRBD1 | TRBV6-5 | CASSLGTGGTDTQYF
NA | TRBV7-3 | CASSLTPGSSYEQYF
TRBD2 | TRBV7-7 | CASSLEAGGETQYF
TRBD1 | TRBV7-9 | CSSSTPGGAANYGYTF
NA | TRBV6-1 | CASSERPIVRAYEQYF
TRBD1 | TRBV2 | CARPVQGLHEQYF
NA | TRBV7-9 | CSSSLVSLRDTEAFF
NA | TRBV29-1 | CSVGGSNQPQHF
TRBD1 | TRBV5-6 | CASSLNRGLGSGNTIYF
TRBD1 | TRBV7-2 | CASSLNGGATGVYPSPLHF
TRBD2 | TRBV19 | CASSIQTWGGYEQYF
TRBD1 | TRBV6-1 | CASSKTGGTDTQYF
NA | TRBV19 | CASSPFRGGDQPQHF
NA | TRBV30 | CAWSGSIQGRGGYTF
TRBD1 | TRBV19 | CASRSGRGSPGYTF
TRBD1 | TRBV5-4 | CASSLDSGTGAYEQYF
TRBD1 | TRBV15 | CATSQGGSNYGYTF
NA | TRBV19 | CASRERTGGQPQHF
NA | TRBV7-9 | CASSPQSLGGNTEAFF
NA | TRBV2 | CASSRGRGFSPLHF
TRBD1 | TRBV2 | CARSGTAVTGELFF
NA | TRBV11-2 | CASSRRGSGQETQYF
TRBD1 | TRBV7-9 | CASSYRDSSYEQYF
NA | TRBV29-1 | CSVAEGSWQQFF